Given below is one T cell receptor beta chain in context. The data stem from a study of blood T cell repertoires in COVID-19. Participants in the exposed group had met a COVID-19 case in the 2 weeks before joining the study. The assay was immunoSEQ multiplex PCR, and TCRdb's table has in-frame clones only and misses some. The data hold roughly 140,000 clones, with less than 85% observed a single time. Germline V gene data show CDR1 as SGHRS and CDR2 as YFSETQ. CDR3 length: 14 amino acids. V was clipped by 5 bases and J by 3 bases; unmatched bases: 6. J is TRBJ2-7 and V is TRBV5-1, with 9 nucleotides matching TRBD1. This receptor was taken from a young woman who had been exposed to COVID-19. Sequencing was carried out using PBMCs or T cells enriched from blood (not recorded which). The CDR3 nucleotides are TGCGCCAGCAGAATACAGACAGGGGGCTACGAGCAGTACTTC. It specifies CASRIQTGGYEQYF.